This is a list of T cell receptor beta chains from one sample in a study of shared clonotypes between healthy human individuals. Clones were sequenced by immunoSEQ multiplex PCR, and TCRdb holds only the in-frame ones, with some missing. The data hold 2 million to 2.5 million clones, with over 85% observed a single time. Input material: naive CD4+ T cells from PBMCs. These receptors came from a man between 18 and 35 years old in good health. Some clones in this sample may be carry-over from other donors' samples. The CDR3 runs from the conserved cysteine through the conserved F or W.

j_gene: TRBJ2-5; v_gene: TRBV6-6; CDR3aa: CASSYRQETQYF
j_gene: TRBJ1-2; v_gene: TRBV28; CDR3aa: CASSSDGGARLYGYTF
j_gene: TRBJ2-6; v_gene: TRBV5-5; CDR3aa: CASSSPRDRGVPGANVLTF
j_gene: TRBJ2-2; v_gene: TRBV6-1; CDR3aa: CASITGGLTGELFF
j_gene: TRBJ2-3; v_gene: TRBV7-2; CDR3aa: CASSWAPSTDTQYF
j_gene: TRBJ2-7; v_gene: TRBV10-3; CDR3aa: CAIRTSGYEQYF
j_gene: TRBJ2-7; v_gene: TRBV7-9; CDR3aa: CASSLLGQGVKGEQYF
j_gene: TRBJ2-5; v_gene: TRBV7-2; CDR3aa: CASSPGGRGREETQYF
j_gene: TRBJ2-7; v_gene: TRBV7-6; CDR3aa: CASSLAAESYEQYF
j_gene: TRBJ2-5; v_gene: TRBV28; CDR3aa: CASSLSVGQETQYF
j_gene: TRBJ2-7; v_gene: TRBV5-6; CDR3aa: CASSPIAGRAYEQYF
j_gene: TRBJ2-3; v_gene: TRBV27; CDR3aa: CASSLREWGDTQYF
j_gene: TRBJ2-1; v_gene: TRBV5-4; CDR3aa: CASSLEIDRGRRGEQFF
j_gene: TRBJ1-1; v_gene: TRBV7-9; CDR3aa: CASSQGPGQGNTEAFF
j_gene: TRBJ1-4; v_gene: TRBV14; CDR3aa: CASSPYRSRQRNEKLFF
j_gene: TRBJ2-3; v_gene: TRBV6-6; CDR3aa: CASSYESDTQYF
j_gene: TRBJ2-3; v_gene: TRBV11-2; CDR3aa: CASSLQGAGVSTDTQYF
j_gene: TRBJ1-6; v_gene: TRBV2; CDR3aa: CASSEEGPRGF
j_gene: TRBJ1-4; v_gene: TRBV10-3; CDR3aa: CAIRGRSDEKLFF
j_gene: TRBJ2-1; v_gene: TRBV5-1; CDR3aa: CASSSLAGAYNEQFF
j_gene: TRBJ1-3; v_gene: TRBV29-1; CDR3aa: CSAEHSVGNTIYF
j_gene: TRBJ2-7; v_gene: TRBV11-2; CDR3aa: CASSSSSGAYSEQYF
j_gene: TRBJ2-2; v_gene: TRBV6-6; CDR3aa: CASRTGQLTGELFF
j_gene: TRBJ2-7; v_gene: TRBV20-1; CDR3aa: CSARSLKQYF
j_gene: TRBJ2-5; v_gene: TRBV19; CDR3aa: CASSRQGPQETQYF
j_gene: TRBJ2-1; v_gene: TRBV6-5; CDR3aa: CASSYDGLAGENEQFF